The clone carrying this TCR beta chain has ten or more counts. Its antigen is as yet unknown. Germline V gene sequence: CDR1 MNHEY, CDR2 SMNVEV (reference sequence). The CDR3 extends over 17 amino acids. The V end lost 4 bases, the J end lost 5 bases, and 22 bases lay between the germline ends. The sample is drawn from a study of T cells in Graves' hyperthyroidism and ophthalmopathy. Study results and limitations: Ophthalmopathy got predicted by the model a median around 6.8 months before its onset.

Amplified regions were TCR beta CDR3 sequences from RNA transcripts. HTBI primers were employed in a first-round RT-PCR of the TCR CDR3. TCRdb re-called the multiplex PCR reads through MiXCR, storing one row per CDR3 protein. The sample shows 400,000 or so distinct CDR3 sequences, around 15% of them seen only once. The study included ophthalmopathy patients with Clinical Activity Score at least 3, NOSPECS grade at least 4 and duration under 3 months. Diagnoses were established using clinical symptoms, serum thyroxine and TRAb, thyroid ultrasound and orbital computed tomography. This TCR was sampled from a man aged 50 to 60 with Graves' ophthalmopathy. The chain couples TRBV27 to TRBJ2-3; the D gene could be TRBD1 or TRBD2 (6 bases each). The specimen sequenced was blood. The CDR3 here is CASSSSQMGRGEDTQYF. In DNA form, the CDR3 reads TGTGCCAGCAGTTCCTCCCAAATGGGTAGGGGGGAAGATACGCAGTATTTT.